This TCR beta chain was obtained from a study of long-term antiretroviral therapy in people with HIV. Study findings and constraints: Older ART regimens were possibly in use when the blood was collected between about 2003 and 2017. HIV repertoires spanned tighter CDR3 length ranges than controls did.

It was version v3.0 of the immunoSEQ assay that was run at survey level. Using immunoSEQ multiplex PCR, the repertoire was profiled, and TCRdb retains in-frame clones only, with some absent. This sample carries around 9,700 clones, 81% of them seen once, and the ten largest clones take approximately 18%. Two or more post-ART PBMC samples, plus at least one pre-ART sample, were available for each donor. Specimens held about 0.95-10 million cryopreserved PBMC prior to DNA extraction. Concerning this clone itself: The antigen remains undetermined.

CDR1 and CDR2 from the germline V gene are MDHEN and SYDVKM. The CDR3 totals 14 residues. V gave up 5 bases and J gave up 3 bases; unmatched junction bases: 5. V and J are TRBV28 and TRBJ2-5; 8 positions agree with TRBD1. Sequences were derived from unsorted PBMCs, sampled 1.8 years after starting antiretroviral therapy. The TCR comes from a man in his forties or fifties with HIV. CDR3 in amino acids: CASSTPTGEETQYF. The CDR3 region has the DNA TGTGCCAGCAGTACCCCGACAGGGGAAGAGACCCAGTACTTC.